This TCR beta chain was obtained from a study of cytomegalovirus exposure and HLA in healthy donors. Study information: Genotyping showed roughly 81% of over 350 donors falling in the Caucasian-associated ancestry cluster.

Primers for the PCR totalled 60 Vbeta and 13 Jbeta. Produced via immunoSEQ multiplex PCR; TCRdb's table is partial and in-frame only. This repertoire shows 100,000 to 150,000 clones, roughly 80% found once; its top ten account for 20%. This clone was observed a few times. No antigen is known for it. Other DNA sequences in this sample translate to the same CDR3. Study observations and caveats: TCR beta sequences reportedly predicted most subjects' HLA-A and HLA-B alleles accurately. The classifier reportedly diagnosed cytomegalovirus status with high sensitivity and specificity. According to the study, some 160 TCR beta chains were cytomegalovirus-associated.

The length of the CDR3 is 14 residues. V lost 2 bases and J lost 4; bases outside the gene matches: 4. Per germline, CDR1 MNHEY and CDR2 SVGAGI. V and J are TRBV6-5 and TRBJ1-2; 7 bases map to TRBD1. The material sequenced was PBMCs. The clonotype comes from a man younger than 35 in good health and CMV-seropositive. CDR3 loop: CASSYRGQSYGYTF. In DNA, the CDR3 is TGTGCCAGCAGTTACCGGGGACAGAGCTATGGCTACACCTTC.